This is a list of T cell receptor beta chains from one sample in a study of cytomegalovirus exposure and HLA in healthy donors. This table comes from immunoSEQ multiplex PCR, and its TCRdb copy is limited to in-frame clones, with some not included. The top ten hold around 0.92% of the sample, which has about 280,000 clones, around nine tenths seen once. The sequencing input was PBMCs. Receptor source: a young woman in good health and CMV-seronegative. The CDR3 runs from the conserved cysteine through the conserved F or W. A D gene is named only where the DNA matches it firmly. Clone size appears in some rows only: once, few, many, or a class for an expanded clone.

cdr3_aa cdr3_nt cdr3_length j_call clone_size d_call v_call
CASSLGVGGLYEQYF TGTGCCAGCAGCTTAGGGGTGGGAGGCCTCTACGAGCAGTACTTC 15 TRBJ2-7 . . TRBV11-2
CASRPGQGGTGELFF TGTGCCAGCAGACCCGGACAGGGGGGCACCGGGGAGCTGTTTTTT 15 TRBJ2-2 . TRBD1 TRBV6-6
CASSSRQGGTGELFF TGTGCCAGCAGTTCCAGACAGGGGGGTACCGGGGAGCTGTTTTTT 15 TRBJ2-2 . TRBD1 TRBV2
CATNLPATNEKLFF TGTGCCACCAACCTACCTGCCACTAATGAAAAACTGTTTTTT 14 TRBJ1-4 . . TRBV2
CASSLDRAPTEAFF TGTGCCAGCAGCTTAGACAGGGCGCCCACTGAAGCTTTCTTT 14 TRBJ1-1 . . TRBV11-2
CASSYSFSAGQETQYF TGTGCCAGCAGTTACTCTTTTAGCGCAGGCCAAGAGACCCAGTACTTC 16 TRBJ2-5 . . TRBV6-5
CASSRTSGSASTDTQYF TGCGCCAGCAGTCGGACTAGCGGATCCGCTAGCACAGATACGCAGTATTTT 17 TRBJ2-3 . TRBD2 TRBV10-1
CASSDGGGGVTGELFF TGTGCCAGCAGTGACGGCGGGGGGGGTGTCACCGGGGAGCTGTTTTTT 16 TRBJ2-2 once TRBD2 TRBV25-1
CASIVSGGMGEQYF TGCGCCAGCATAGTGTCAGGGGGAATGGGGGAGCAGTACTTC 14 TRBJ2-7 . TRBD1 TRBV10-2
CASSQDRLAGANVLTF TGTGCCAGCAGTCAGGACCGATTAGCGGGGGCCAACGTCCTGACTTTC 16 TRBJ2-6 . . TRBV27
CASRGVAGFNEQFF TGTGCCAGTCGTGGGGTAGCGGGTTTCAATGAGCAGTTCTTC 14 TRBJ2-1 . TRBD2 TRBV6-4
CASSTRPRDCEAFF TGTGCCAGCAGTACAAGACCACGGGACTGTGAAGCTTTCTTT 14 TRBJ1-1 . . TRBV28
CASSLVRGRETQYF TGTGCCAGCAGTTTAGTCCGGGGGAGAGAGACCCAGTACTTC 14 TRBJ2-5 . . TRBV27
CATSRQGEYEQYF TGTGCCACCTCAAGACAGGGAGAATACGAGCAGTACTTC 13 TRBJ2-7 once TRBD1 TRBV19
CASSQDGDYDYEQYF TGCGCCAGCAGCCAAGATGGCGACTACGACTACGAGCAGTACTTC 15 TRBJ2-7 . . TRBV4-1
CAIRPGLGRTGELFF TGTGCCATCAGACCGGGACTAGGAAGGACCGGGGAGCTGTTTTTT 15 TRBJ2-2 once TRBD2 TRBV28
CASSLWRDRIESSYNEQFF TGTGCCAGCAGTTTATGGCGGGACAGGATTGAAAGCTCCTACAATGAGCAGTTCTTC 19 TRBJ2-1 . TRBD1 TRBV27
CASSGVLMNTEAFF TGTGCCAGCAGCGGGGTTTTGATGAACACTGAAGCTTTCTTT 14 TRBJ1-1 few . TRBV2
CASSARQGARLYEQYF TGTGCCAGCAGCGCGCGACAGGGGGCGCGTCTCTACGAGCAGTACTTC 16 TRBJ2-7 . TRBD1 TRBV9
CASSPPRGGYGYTF TGTGCCAGCAGCCCTCCTAGGGGTGGCTATGGCTACACCTTC 14 TRBJ1-2 . . TRBV5-6
CASSLGPGETEPQHF TGCGCCAGCAGCTTGGGACCAGGCGAAACTGAGCCCCAGCATTTT 15 TRBJ1-5 . . TRBV5-1
CASSPPLGVSYEQYF TGTGCCAGCAGCCCCCCCCTAGGAGTGAGCTACGAGCAGTACTTC 15 TRBJ2-7 . . TRBV7-9
CASSSGSSKDTQYF TGCGCCAGCAGCAGCGGGAGTAGTAAAGATACGCAGTATTTT 14 TRBJ2-3 . TRBD2 TRBV5-1
CASSWTGAITTDTQYF TGTGCCAGCAGTTGGACAGGGGCCATTACAACAGATACGCAGTATTTT 16 TRBJ2-3 . TRBD1 TRBV28
CASSIPAGGYTF TGTGCCAGTAGTATCCCCGCAGGTGGCTACACCTTC 12 TRBJ1-2 . . TRBV19
CASSPLSGFGNQPQHF TGTGCCAGCAGTCCACTTTCGGGGTTCGGCAATCAGCCCCAGCATTTT 16 TRBJ1-5 . . TRBV28
CASSLSMLAEKHNEQFF TGTGCCAGCTCACTCTCAATGTTGGCGGAGAAACACAATGAGCAGTTCTTC 17 TRBJ2-1 . . TRBV18
CATSREQENYGYTF TGTGCCACTAGTCGTGAGCAGGAAAACTATGGCTACACCTTC 14 TRBJ1-2 . . TRBV19
CASSPTQTYYNEQFF TGTGCCAGCAGCCCGACTCAGACCTATTACAATGAGCAGTTCTTC 15 TRBJ2-1 . . TRBV6-5
CASSQKRQGNYGYTF TGTGCCAGCAGCCAAAAAAGACAGGGTAACTATGGCTACACCTTC 15 TRBJ1-2 once TRBD1 TRBV28
CARFGGAGYTF TGTGCCAGATTCGGCGGCGCTGGCTACACCTTC 11 TRBJ1-2 once . TRBV6-4
CATSRDRLHYGYGYTF TGTGCCACCAGCAGAGATCGTCTCCACTACGGCTATGGCTACACCTTC 16 TRBJ1-2 . . TRBV15
CASSANSGSRNNEQFF TGTGCCAGCAGCGCGAATAGCGGGAGTAGAAACAATGAGCAGTTCTTC 16 TRBJ2-1 . TRBD2 TRBV5-6
CASSPRLGGDTDTQYF TGTGCCAGCAGCCCGAGACTGGGGGGGGACACAGATACGCAGTATTTT 16 TRBJ2-3 . TRBD2 TRBV6-6
CATSRDSGASDTQYF TGTGCCACCAGCAGAGATTCAGGGGCATCGGATACGCAGTATTTT 15 TRBJ2-3 . . TRBV15
CASTRQGSFPEAFF TGTGCCAGCACCCGACAGGGTAGTTTCCCTGAAGCTTTCTTT 14 TRBJ1-1 . TRBD1 TRBV28
CATGGTSGYNEQFF TGTGCCACTGGTGGGACTAGCGGGTACAATGAGCAGTTCTTC 14 TRBJ2-1 . TRBD2 TRBV28
CASSPTTGSDYNEQFF TGTGCCAGCTCACCAACGACAGGGAGCGACTACAATGAGCAGTTCTTC 16 TRBJ2-1 once TRBD1 TRBV18
CASSPRLGGRDNQPQHF TGTGCCAGCAGCCCCCGGCTCGGGGGGCGAGACAATCAGCCCCAGCATTTT 17 TRBJ1-5 . . TRBV7-2
CASSEAVLAGAGDEQFF TGTGCCAGCAGTGAAGCGGTTCTAGCGGGAGCGGGGGATGAGCAGTTCTTC 17 TRBJ2-1 . TRBD2 TRBV6-1
CASSFRGGLRDEQYF TGTGCCAGCAGTTTTCGGGGGGGCTTGAGGGACGAGCAGTACTTC 15 TRBJ2-7 . TRBD2 TRBV28
CASSQERTSTDTQYF TGTGCCAGCAGCCAGGAGCGGACTAGCACAGATACGCAGTATTTT 15 TRBJ2-3 . . TRBV14
CASSFMTGAGNTIYF TGTGCCAGCAGTTTCATGACAGGGGCTGGAAACACCATATATTTT 15 TRBJ1-3 . TRBD1 TRBV28
CASSHPAGYNEQFF TGTGCCAGCAGCCACCCCGCGGGCTACAATGAGCAGTTCTTC 14 TRBJ2-1 . . TRBV28